This is a list of T cell receptor beta chains from one sample in a study of blood T cell repertoires in COVID-19. Assay used: immunoSEQ multiplex PCR; TCRdb lists only in-frame clones, some missing. The sample has 200,000 or so clones, around 89% seen once. Specimen: peripheral blood. Receptors were obtained from a man aged 25-45 years with COVID-19, enrolled during active disease. The CDR3 runs from the conserved cysteine through the conserved F or W. D genes are given only for firm matches. Rows give clone size only sometimes, using once, few, many, or a class for an expanded clone.

TGTGCCACCCAGGGTCGGGACGAGCAGTACTTC CATQGRDEQYF TRBV24-1 - TRBJ2-7 -
TGTGCCAGCAGGGGGGCGGCTTACAATGAGCAGTTCTTC CASRGAAYNEQFF TRBV12-3/TRBV12-4 - TRBJ2-1 -
TGCGCCAGCAGCTTGGCCCTACAGGGGGATGGCTACACCTTC CASSLALQGDGYTF TRBV5-1 TRBD1 TRBJ1-2 -
TGTGCCAGTAGTCCTCAGGGGGCGAGTTCCTACGAGCAGTACTTC CASSPQGASSYEQYF TRBV19 TRBD1 TRBJ2-7 -
TGTGCCAGCAGCTACAGGGGGGACGGCATTAATGAAAAACTGTTTTTT CASSYRGDGINEKLFF TRBV9 TRBD1 TRBJ1-4 -
TGTGCCAGCACCCCAGGGGACATTCAAGAGACCCAGTACTTC CASTPGDIQETQYF TRBV5-5 - TRBJ2-5 -
TGTGCCAGCAGTTTAAGGGGACAGGGGCAAGAGACCCAGTACTTC CASSLRGQGQETQYF TRBV27 TRBD1 TRBJ2-5 -
TGTGCCAGCAGTTACTTACTCACCAATGAGCAGTTCTTC CASSYLLTNEQFF TRBV6-5 - TRBJ2-1 -
TGTGCCAGCAGCTTAGCTAGCGGGGGGGACCCCATTTCCTACGAGCAGTACTTC CASSLASGGDPISYEQYF TRBV5-6 TRBD2 TRBJ2-7 once
TGTGCCAGCAGTTACGGGCAGGGGGCGTACAATGAGCAGTTCTTC CASSYGQGAYNEQFF TRBV6-2/TRBV6-3 TRBD1 TRBJ2-1 -
TGTGCCAGCAGCTTAGATAGGACAGCTAACTATGGCTACACCTTC CASSLDRTANYGYTF TRBV11-2 - TRBJ1-2 -
TGTGCCAGCAGTTTGGGAGGGGACACTGAAGCTTTCTTT CASSLGGDTEAFF TRBV12-3/TRBV12-4 - TRBJ1-1 -
TGTGCCAGCAGCCCCCATAGCGGGAGGGCCGTAGAGACCCAGTACTTC CASSPHSGRAVETQYF TRBV7-2 TRBD2 TRBJ2-5 -
TGTGCCAGCAGCTCAGGGGGTCCAGACACTGAAGCTTTCTTT CASSSGGPDTEAFF TRBV7-3 TRBD1 TRBJ1-1 -
TGTGCCAGCAGCTTAATAGCGGGAGGCTCCTACGAGCAGTACTTC CASSLIAGGSYEQYF TRBV7-8 TRBD2 TRBJ2-7 -
TGTGCCAGCAGCCGCCCTAGCGGGAGGGCCAACAATGAGCAGTTCTTC CASSRPSGRANNEQFF TRBV7-3 TRBD2 TRBJ2-1 -
TGTGCCAGCAGCGCCCAGGCCTGGAACACTGAAGCTTTCTTT CASSAQAWNTEAFF TRBV7-9 - TRBJ1-1 -
TGCAGCGTTGCCAGACAGGGGGCCTATGGCTACACCTTC CSVARQGAYGYTF TRBV29-1 TRBD1 TRBJ1-2 -
TGTGCCAGCAGCTTGTTTGGCGGGTGGGCCCAAGAGACCCAGTACTTC CASSLFGGWAQETQYF TRBV5-8 - TRBJ2-5 -
TGTGCCAGCTCACCGGTCGGGACTAGCGGCTACAATGAGCAGTTCTTC CASSPVGTSGYNEQFF TRBV18 TRBD2 TRBJ2-1 -
TGTGCCAGCAGGCCCGGCGGGGGGAACACTGAAGCTTTCTTT CASRPGGGNTEAFF TRBV7-3 - TRBJ1-1 -
TGTGCCAGCAGCCTCCGTCTACGGGGAGCCAATTCACCCCTCCACTTT CASSLRLRGANSPLHF TRBV7-2 - TRBJ1-6 once
TGTGCCAGCTCACCACCGGGGGGACAGGGGTCCTACAATGAGCAGTTCTTC CASSPPGGQGSYNEQFF TRBV18 TRBD1 TRBJ2-1 -
TGTGCCAGCAGCTTAGGAGCCCGGTCCGCTGATACGCAGTATTTT CASSLGARSADTQYF TRBV7-9 - TRBJ2-3 -
TGCGCCAGCAGCAGAGGACAGGGTACTAATGAAAAACTGTTTTTT CASSRGQGTNEKLFF TRBV5-1 TRBD1 TRBJ1-4 -
TGTGCCAGCTCACCAGGGACAGGGGAGAATCAGCCCCAGCATTTT CASSPGTGENQPQHF TRBV18 TRBD1 TRBJ1-5 -
TGTGCCTGGTCCCTGGGGCACCTGAACACTGAAGCTTTCTTT CAWSLGHLNTEAFF TRBV30 - TRBJ1-1 -
TGTGCCAGCAGTTTGGACAGGACGGGTAATTCACCCCTCCACTTT CASSLDRTGNSPLHF TRBV6-5 TRBD1 TRBJ1-6 once
TGCGCCAGCAGCCATTTAATAGGTTCACTGGGGCCAAACGGTGAAAAACTGTTTTTT CASSHLIGSLGPNGEKLFF TRBV4-3 - TRBJ1-4 -
TGTGCCAGCAGCTCGGGACTAACCCCTGAGCAGTTCTTC CASSSGLTPEQFF TRBV7-2 TRBD2 TRBJ2-1 -
TGTGCCAGCAGCCACGGGACAGGGGCTGGTCAGCCCCAGCATTTT CASSHGTGAGQPQHF TRBV4-2 TRBD1 TRBJ1-5 -
TGCAGCGGCATCACCGTCAGGGAATTTAGCACTGAAGCTTTCTTT CSGITVREFSTEAFF TRBV29-1 - TRBJ1-1 -
TGTGCCAGCAGCGTCGACATCGGCTACGAGCAGTACTTC CASSVDIGYEQYF TRBV9 - TRBJ2-7 -